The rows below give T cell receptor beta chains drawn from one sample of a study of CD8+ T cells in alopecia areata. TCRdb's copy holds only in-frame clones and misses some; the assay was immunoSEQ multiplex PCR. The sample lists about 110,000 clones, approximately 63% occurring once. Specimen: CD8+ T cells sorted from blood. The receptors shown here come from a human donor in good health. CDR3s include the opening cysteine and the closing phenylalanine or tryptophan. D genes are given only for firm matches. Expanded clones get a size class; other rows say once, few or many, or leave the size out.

DNA: TGTGCCAGCAGTGAAAGGAATAGCGGAAACTACAATGAGCAGTTCTTC
CDR3: CASSERNSGNYNEQFF
size: few
D: .
J: TRBJ2-1
V: TRBV2

DNA: TGTGCCAGCAGCGATCCAGGGACAGCTGAAGCTTTCTTT
CDR3: CASSDPGTAEAFF
size: once
D: TRBD1
J: TRBJ1-1
V: TRBV6-5

DNA: TGTGCCAGCAGCGCGGGACCTTCACCCGCCGAGCAGTACTTC
CDR3: CASSAGPSPAEQYF
size: .
D: .
J: TRBJ2-7
V: TRBV9

DNA: TGTGCCAGCAGCACCGGGTCCCAAGCGGCTGAAGCTTTCTTT
CDR3: CASSTGSQAAEAFF
size: .
D: .
J: TRBJ1-1
V: TRBV13

DNA: TGTGCCAGCAGGGGAGGCAGAAACGAGCAGTACTTC
CDR3: CASRGGRNEQYF
size: .
D: .
J: TRBJ2-7
V: TRBV13

DNA: TGTGCCAGCAGCTCCGGGACACAGGGTGTGGAGACCCAGTACTTC
CDR3: CASSSGTQGVETQYF
size: .
D: .
J: TRBJ2-5
V: TRBV7-4

DNA: TGTGCCAGCAGCGTCGACAGTAACTATGGCTACACCTTC
CDR3: CASSVDSNYGYTF
size: .
D: .
J: TRBJ1-2
V: TRBV27

DNA: TGTGCCAGCAGCCCATTTGTGACAGGGTCCTTCGACACTGAAGCTTTCTTT
CDR3: CASSPFVTGSFDTEAFF
size: .
D: TRBD1
J: TRBJ1-1
V: TRBV5-6

DNA: TGTGCCAGCAGTGACACTGGCTCCCTCTCCTACAATGAGCAGTTCTTC
CDR3: CASSDTGSLSYNEQFF
size: once
D: .
J: TRBJ2-1
V: TRBV6-4

DNA: TGTGCCAGCAGCCACGGAGACGGACAGGGATCCTATGGCTACACCTTC
CDR3: CASSHGDGQGSYGYTF
size: few
D: TRBD1
J: TRBJ1-2
V: TRBV27

DNA: TGTGCCAGCAGTTTTTATGTGTCTCTTCATGGCTACACCTTC
CDR3: CASSFYVSLHGYTF
size: .
D: .
J: TRBJ1-2
V: TRBV28

DNA: TGTGCCACCAAATCCGATCGTAGCACAGATACGCAGTATTTT
CDR3: CATKSDRSTDTQYF
size: once
D: .
J: TRBJ2-3
V: TRBV25-1

DNA: TGTGCCAGTAGTATAGGACCACCCACTGAAGCTTTCTTT
CDR3: CASSIGPPTEAFF
size: .
D: .
J: TRBJ1-1
V: TRBV19

DNA: TGTGCCAGCAGCTTAGAAGGGGGCGCCGGAGAGACCCAGTACTTC
CDR3: CASSLEGGAGETQYF
size: once
D: TRBD1
J: TRBJ2-5
V: TRBV13

DNA: TGTGCCAGCAGCTCCCCTCAGGCTCAACAAGAGACCCAGTACTTC
CDR3: CASSSPQAQQETQYF
size: few
D: .
J: TRBJ2-5
V: TRBV7-9

DNA: TGTGCCAGCAGTGCGGGAGTAGGGAACAGCAATCAGCCCCAGCATTTT
CDR3: CASSAGVGNSNQPQHF
size: .
D: .
J: TRBJ1-5
V: TRBV2

DNA: TGTGCCAGCAGTGAAGATCTAGCACGAGAGTTAGAGACCCAGTACTTC
CDR3: CASSEDLARELETQYF
size: .
D: .
J: TRBJ2-5
V: TRBV2

DNA: TGTGCCAGCAGCCTCAGGGCCCAGGGGGCGGATGAGCAGTTCTTC
CDR3: CASSLRAQGADEQFF
size: once
D: TRBD1
J: TRBJ2-1
V: TRBV4-2

DNA: TGTGCCAGCAGCAACTCCCCTTTCGAGCAGTACTTC
CDR3: CASSNSPFEQYF
size: few
D: .
J: TRBJ2-7
V: TRBV11-1

DNA: TGCAGCGTTGAAGACAGGGAAGCTAACTATGGCTACACCTTC
CDR3: CSVEDREANYGYTF
size: few
D: .
J: TRBJ1-2
V: TRBV29-1

DNA: TGTGCCAGCAGCCCCCAGGAGGGGGCCAACTACAATGAGCAGTTCTTC
CDR3: CASSPQEGANYNEQFF
size: .
D: .
J: TRBJ2-1
V: TRBV7-9

DNA: TGCGCCAGCAGCCAAGATGTACCCGGGGAGCTGTTTTTT
CDR3: CASSQDVPGELFF
size: .
D: .
J: TRBJ2-2
V: TRBV4-1

DNA: TGTGCCAGCAGGAAACAGGGGGAGACCCAGTACTTC
CDR3: CASRKQGETQYF
size: few
D: TRBD1
J: TRBJ2-5
V: TRBV7-9

DNA: TGTGCCAGCAGCCCCGCCTCGTCAGGTTACGAGCAGTACTTC
CDR3: CASSPASSGYEQYF
size: .
D: .
J: TRBJ2-7
V: TRBV9

DNA: TGTGCCAGCAGCTTATTGTCGGAGGCGGGTCAAGAGACCCAGTACTTC
CDR3: CASSLLSEAGQETQYF
size: .
D: .
J: TRBJ2-5
V: TRBV7-9

DNA: TGTGCCAGCACCCACGACTTCGTTTGGGATACGCAGTATTTT
CDR3: CASTHDFVWDTQYF
size: .
D: .
J: TRBJ2-3
V: TRBV11-2

DNA: TGTGCCAGCGGAATCGGCGTAGAAGAGACCCAGTACTTC
CDR3: CASGIGVEETQYF
size: .
D: .
J: TRBJ2-5
V: TRBV25-1

DNA: TGTGCCAGCAGCTTGGGACAGGGTCTGAGAGGCTACACCTTC
CDR3: CASSLGQGLRGYTF
size: .
D: TRBD1
J: TRBJ1-2
V: TRBV5-6

DNA: TGCAGCGTTGAATCGGGGCAGGGGAGCGGCTACACCTTC
CDR3: CSVESGQGSGYTF
size: .
D: .
J: TRBJ1-2
V: TRBV29-1

DNA: TGTGCCAGCAGCAGCACGGGACTAGCGCTTTACAATGAGCAGTTCTTC
CDR3: CASSSTGLALYNEQFF
size: .
D: .
J: TRBJ2-1
V: TRBV21-1

DNA: TGTGCCAGCAGTGAATCTGGGGGGGGCCCCTTCTCTGGGGCCAACGTCCTGACTTTC
CDR3: CASSESGGGPFSGANVLTF
size: .
D: .
J: TRBJ2-6
V: TRBV2

DNA: TGTGCCAGCAGCTTATGGACTGCGTGGGTCTATGGCTACACCTTC
CDR3: CASSLWTAWVYGYTF
size: .
D: .
J: TRBJ1-2
V: TRBV5-6

DNA: TGTGCCACCAGCCCTTCCGGGACAGGGAGTTCACCCCTCCACTTT
CDR3: CATSPSGTGSSPLHF
size: .
D: TRBD1
J: TRBJ1-6
V: TRBV15

DNA: TGTGCCAGCAGTTGGGACAGAAGCTCTGGGGCCAACGTCCTGACTTTC
CDR3: CASSWDRSSGANVLTF
size: .
D: TRBD1
J: TRBJ2-6
V: TRBV5-6

DNA: TGTGCCAGCAGCCTCTTAGCGGGGGCAAAGGTGGAAGCCAAAAACATTCAGTACTTC
CDR3: CASSLLAGAKVEAKNIQYF
size: .
D: TRBD2
J: TRBJ2-4
V: TRBV7-8

DNA: TGCGCCAGCAGCTTGGCAGCGGGGGAAGAGACCCAGTACTTC
CDR3: CASSLAAGEETQYF
size: few
D: TRBD2
J: TRBJ2-5
V: TRBV5-1

DNA: TGTGCCAGCAGCGGAGCCGGGACAGGGTTCTACGAGCAGTACTTC
CDR3: CASSGAGTGFYEQYF
size: .
D: TRBD1
J: TRBJ2-7
V: TRBV13

DNA: TGTGCCAGCAGCTTCGATACGGCAGGCACAGATACGCAGTATTTT
CDR3: CASSFDTAGTDTQYF
size: .
D: .
J: TRBJ2-3
V: TRBV11-2

DNA: TGTGCCAGCAGCTCGGGACAGGGGAGCCCCGAGCAGTACTTC
CDR3: CASSSGQGSPEQYF
size: .
D: TRBD1
J: TRBJ2-7
V: TRBV13

DNA: TGTGCCAGTAGCACGCACGACTCTGGAAACACCATATATTTT
CDR3: CASSTHDSGNTIYF
size: .
D: .
J: TRBJ1-3
V: TRBV19

DNA: TGCAGCGTTGAACAGCCCTATGGCTACACCTTC
CDR3: CSVEQPYGYTF
size: few
D: .
J: TRBJ1-2
V: TRBV29-1

DNA: TGTGCCAGCAGTGAAGCCCACGGGACAGTAATACAAGAGACCCAGTACTTC
CDR3: CASSEAHGTVIQETQYF
size: few
D: TRBD1
J: TRBJ2-5
V: TRBV2

DNA: TGTGCCAGCAGCAGTCTAGCGGGGGGGGAGACCCAGTACTTC
CDR3: CASSSLAGGETQYF
size: .
D: TRBD2
J: TRBJ2-5
V: TRBV7-6

DNA: TGTGCCAGCAGCTTGGGGAAATACGAGCAGTACTTC
CDR3: CASSLGKYEQYF
size: .
D: .
J: TRBJ2-7
V: TRBV7-8